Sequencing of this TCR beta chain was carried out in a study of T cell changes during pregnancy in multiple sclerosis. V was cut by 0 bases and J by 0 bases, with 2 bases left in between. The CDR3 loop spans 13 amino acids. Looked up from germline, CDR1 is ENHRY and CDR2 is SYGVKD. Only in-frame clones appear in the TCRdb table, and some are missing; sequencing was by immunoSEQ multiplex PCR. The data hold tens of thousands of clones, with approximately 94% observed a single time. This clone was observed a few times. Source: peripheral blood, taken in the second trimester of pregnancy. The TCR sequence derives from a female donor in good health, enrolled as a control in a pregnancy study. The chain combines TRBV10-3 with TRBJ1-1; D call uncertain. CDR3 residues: CAISESLNTEAFF. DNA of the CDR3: TGTGCCATCAGTGAGTCCTTGAACACTGAAGCTTTCTTT.